This T cell receptor beta chain was sequenced in a study of blood T cells in healthy people across ages. The overall study: The template switching approach captured approximately one barcoded beta molecule for every two T cells. Study results and limitations: Diversity of TCR beta per million T cells declined in a roughly linear way with age.

All donors came from Russia, were Caucasian and healthy, and spanned ages roughly 6 to 100. The CDR3 is 18 residues long. Trimming removed 0 bases from V and 0 bases from J; junction bases left unmatched: 5. Germline values: CDR1 LGHNA, CDR2 YSLEER. As regards this clonotype: No antigen is known for it.

Primers used in a second PCR of about 6 to 11 cycles were a sample-barcoded 5' primer and a J-beta primer mix. Per-sample output comprised a minimum of 3 million paired-end reads containing CDR3. From the 5' RACE reads, TCRdb called clonotypes with MiXCR, one entry per CDR3 protein. The table records 850,000 to 1,100,000 distinct CDR3 sequences, 35% to 40% of them present only once. The sequenced sample was blood. This chain joins TRBV4-3 and TRBJ2-3; 11 positions match TRBD2. The sequence derives from a man aged 18 to 30 in good health. CDR3: CASSQDSGGGGSTDTQYF. DNA of the CDR3: TGCGCCAGCAGCCAAGATAGCGGGGGGGGCGGAAGCACAGATACGCAGTATTTT.